What follows are 13 T cell receptor beta chains derived from one specimen sequenced in a study of beta chain features in type 1 diabetes. cDNA synthesis used the whole RNA isolate, giving expressed TCRB sequences. Generated by immunoSEQ multiplex PCR, the TCRdb table keeps only in-frame clones and is missing some. The profile covers almost 250,000 clones, with over 12% appearing a single time and about 0.024% taken by the ten largest. The specimen was naive CD4+ T cells from blood. The receptors come from a woman between 40 and 50 years old in good health.

This chain uses TRBV2 with TRBJ2-7; 9 nucleotides agree with TRBD1. The CDR3 extends over 15 amino acids. The V segment lost 7 bases and the J segment 4 bases; nucleotides outside the gene matches: 11. Germline V gives CDR1 SNHLY, CDR2 FYNNEI. CDR3 in amino acids: CASIKEGGQGYEQYF. The CDR3 DNA follows: TGTGCCAGCATCAAAGAGGGGGGACAGGGTTACGAGCAGTACTTC.

This chain joins TRBV21-1 and TRBJ2-2; the table's TRBD1 call for D was not verified on the DNA. TRBV21-1 is noted as a pseudogene. This CDR3 is built from 14 residues. The CDR3 nucleotides read TGTGCCAGCAGCCTCGGGACAGCCACCGGGGAGCTGTTTTTT. The encoded protein is CASSLGTATGELFF.

The chain uses TRBV11-2 and TRBJ1-2; no reliable D call. CDR1 and CDR2 (germline): SGHAT, FQNNGV. The V end lost 3 bases, the J end lost 0 bases, and 11 bases lay between the germline ends. This CDR3 is 15 amino acids long. The CDR3 loop reads CASSFRTLANYGYTF. DNA of the CDR3: TGTGCCAGCAGCTTTCGGACTTTAGCTAACTATGGCTACACCTTC.

V usage is TRBV28 and J usage is TRBJ2-3; 9 bases agree with TRBD1. Trimming cost V 4 bases and J 3 bases; bases outside gene matches: 5. CDR3 length: 15 residues. From germline, CDR1 is MDHEN and CDR2 SYDVKM. CDR3 protein: CASSYGTGSTDTQYF. CDR3 nucleotide sequence: TGTGCCAGCAGTTATGGGACAGGGTCAACAGATACGCAGTATTTT. Drawing the rest from reference TRBV28 and TRBJ2-3, the complete variable domain is DVKVTQSSRYLVKRTGEKVFLECVQDMDHENMFWYRQDPGLGLRLIYFSYDVKMKEKGDIPEGYSVSREKKERFSLILESASTNQTSMYLCASSYGTGSTDTQYFGPGTRLTVL.

This clone turned up a few times. J is TRBJ1-2 and V is TRBV7-2, with D possibly TRBD1 on 6 matching bases. Trimming left V 4 bases short and J 7 bases short, with 19 bases between. This CDR3 is 15 amino acids long. The germline CDR1 and CDR2 sequences are SGHTA and FQGNSA. The CDR3 nucleotides read TGTGCCAGCAGCTCTGTGACAGGCTATCGACGTGGCTACACCTTC. As protein: CASSSVTGYRRGYTF.

The table lists this clone with a few counts. The identical CDR3 is also encoded by other nucleotide sequences in the sample. The rearrangement joins TRBV7-9 to TRBJ2-5; TRBD2 aligns across 10 bases. Unmatched junction bases numbered 2, after V lost 5 bases and J lost 5 bases. Germline CDR1 and CDR2: SEHNR and FQNEAQ (reference sequence). The CDR3 runs to 13 residues. The CDR3 loop is CASSLLAGETQYF. DNA of the CDR3: TGTGCCAGCAGCCTACTAGCGGGGGAGACCCAGTACTTC.

A few counts support this clone. This chain connects TRBV5-1 to TRBJ1-1, with D tentatively TRBD1 (5 bases). V lost 4 bases and J lost 4, with 17 bases in between. CDR3 length: 15 residues. CDR1 and CDR2 from the germline V gene are SGHRS and YFSETQ. CDR3 nucleotides: TGCGCCAGCAGCCTCTTCTTAGGGGCTGGCACTGAAGCTTTCTTT. Amino acids: CASSLFLGAGTEAFF. Full variable domain (outside the CDR3, taken from reference TRBV5-1 and TRBJ1-1): KAGVTQTPRYLIKTRGQQVTLSCSPISGHRSVSWYQQTPGQGLQFLFEYFSETQRNKGNFPGRFSGRQFSNSRSEMNVSTLELGDSALYLCASSLFLGAGTEAFFGQGTRLTVV.

The chain recombines TRBV11-2 with TRBJ2-7, with 9 positions matching TRBD1. Germline V gives CDR1 SGHAT, CDR2 FQNNGV. The CDR3 spans 17 residues. J lost 1 base, V lost 2 bases, and 9 bases had no gene match. The CDR3 bases are TGTGCCAGCAGCTTAAACAGGGGGCTAGTGAATTCCTACGAGCAGTACTTC. The encoded protein is CASSLNRGLVNSYEQYF.

The V and J genes are TRBV5-6 and TRBJ1-1, with 8 bases aligning to TRBD1. After removal of 3 bases from V and 4 bases from J, the junction contained 5 bases not matched to a gene. CDR3 length equals 14 residues. Germline CDR1 reads SGHDT; CDR2 reads YYEEEE. The CDR3 bases are TGTGCCAGCAGCTCTTCAGGGGGCCCCACTGAAGCTTTCTTT. This translates into CASSSSGGPTEAFF.

This clone was seen a handful of times. V usage is TRBV2 and J usage is TRBJ2-2, with a possible D match to TRBD2 (5 bases). The germline gives CDR1 SNHLY, CDR2 FYNNEI. The CDR3 contains 14 residues. Trimming cost V 4 bases and J 9 bases, with 15 bases left between them. The CDR3 sequence: CASSAPPVGRELFF. CDR3 coding DNA: TGTGCCAGCAGTGCTCCCCCCGTCGGGAGGGAGCTGTTTTTT.

This clone was counted only a few times. V and J are TRBV9 and TRBJ1-1; 7 bases fit TRBD1. CDR1 and CDR2 (germline): SGDLS, YYNGEE. Losses at the gene ends were 0 bases for V and 3 bases for J; bases not matched to a gene: 5. This CDR3 region has 15 residues. CDR3 coding DNA: TGTGCCAGCAGCGTAGTAGGGGGCAGGGACACTGAAGCTTTCTTT. Translation: CASSVVGGRDTEAFF.

This clone appeared a few times. The chain recombines TRBV2 with TRBJ1-6; a possible D gene is TRBD1 (5 bases). The CDR3 has 14 residues. CDR1 SNHLY and CDR2 FYNNEI come from the germline V gene. V gave up 1 base and J gave up 10 bases, with 11 bases separating them. CDR3 amino acids: CASSEGQGYSPLHF. The CDR3 coding sequence is TGTGCCAGCAGTGAAGGGCAGGGATACTCACCCCTCCACTTT.

The chain links TRBV7-2 to TRBJ2-1; 7 bases map to TRBD1. CDR3 length: 15 amino acids. Germline CDR1 is SGHTA and CDR2 is FQGNSA. Trimming at V came to 1 base and at J to 6 bases, leaving 6 bases not matched to a gene. The CDR3 here is CASSLVGTATNEQFF. In DNA form, the CDR3 reads TGTGCCAGCAGCTTAGTCGGGACAGCTACCAATGAGCAGTTCTTC.